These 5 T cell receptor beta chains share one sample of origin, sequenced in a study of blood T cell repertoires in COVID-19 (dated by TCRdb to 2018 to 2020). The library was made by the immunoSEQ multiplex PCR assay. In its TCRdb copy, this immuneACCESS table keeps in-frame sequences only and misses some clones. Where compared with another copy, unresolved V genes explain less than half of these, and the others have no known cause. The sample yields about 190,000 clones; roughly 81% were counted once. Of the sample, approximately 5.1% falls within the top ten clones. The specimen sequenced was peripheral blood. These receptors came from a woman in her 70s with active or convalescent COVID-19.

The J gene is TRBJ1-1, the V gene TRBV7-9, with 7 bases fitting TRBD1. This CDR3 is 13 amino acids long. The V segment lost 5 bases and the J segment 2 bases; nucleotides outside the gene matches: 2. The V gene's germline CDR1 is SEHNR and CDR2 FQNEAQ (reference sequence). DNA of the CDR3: TGTGCCAGCAGCGGGACAGTTAACACTGAAGCTTTCTTT. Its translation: CASSGTVNTEAFF. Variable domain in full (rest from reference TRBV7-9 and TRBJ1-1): DTGVSQNPRHKITKRGQNVTFRCDPISEHNRLYWYRQTLGQGPEFLTYFQNEAQLEKSRLLSDRFSAERPKGSFSTLEIQRTEQGDSAMYLCASSGTVNTEAFFGQGTRLTVV.

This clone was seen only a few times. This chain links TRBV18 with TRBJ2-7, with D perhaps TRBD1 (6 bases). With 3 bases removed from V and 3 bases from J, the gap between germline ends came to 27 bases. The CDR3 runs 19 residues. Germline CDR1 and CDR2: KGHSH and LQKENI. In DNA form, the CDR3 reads TGTGCCAGCTCACCGACAACAGGGCCAGTCCGTGGAGTTGACTACGAGCAGTACTTC. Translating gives CASSPTTGPVRGVDYEQYF.

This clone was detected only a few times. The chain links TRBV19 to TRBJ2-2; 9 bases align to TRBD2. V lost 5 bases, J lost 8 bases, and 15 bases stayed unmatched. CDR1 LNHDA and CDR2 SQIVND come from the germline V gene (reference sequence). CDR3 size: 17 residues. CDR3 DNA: TGTGCCAGTAGTCCCCGGGGAAGCGGGAGGATAATTGGGGAGCTGTTTTTT. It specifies CASSPRGSGRIIGELFF.

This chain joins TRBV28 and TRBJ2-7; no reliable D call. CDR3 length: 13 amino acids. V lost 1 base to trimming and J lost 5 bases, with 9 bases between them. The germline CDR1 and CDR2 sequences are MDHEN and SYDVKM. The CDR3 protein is CASSLLGGNEQYF. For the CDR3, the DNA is TGTGCCAGCAGTTTATTAGGCGGAAACGAGCAGTACTTC.

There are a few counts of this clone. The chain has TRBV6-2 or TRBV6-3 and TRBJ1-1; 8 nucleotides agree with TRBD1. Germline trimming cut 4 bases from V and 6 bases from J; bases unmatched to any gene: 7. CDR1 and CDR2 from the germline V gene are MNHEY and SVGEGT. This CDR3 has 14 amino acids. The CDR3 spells CASSWTGLMSEAFF. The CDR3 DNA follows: TGTGCCAGCAGTTGGACAGGGCTTATGTCTGAAGCTTTCTTT.